This entry describes one TCR beta chain. Profiled with immunoSEQ multiplex PCR; TCRdb holds only in-frame clones, not every one. The data contain under 65,000 clones, approximately 90% of them seen just once; the ten biggest clones take up more than 9%. This CDR3 region has 13 residues. With V trimmed by 9 bases and J by 4 bases, 5 bases remained unmatched. Germline V gene sequence: CDR1 MNHEY, CDR2 SVGAGI. The data stem from a study of OX40 agonist ivuxolimab in advanced cancers. On cycle 4 day 1 and cycle 7 day 1, as well as at baseline, blood was sampled. The sequence was obtained from an adult with an advanced solid tumor such as melanoma, head and neck, liver or kidney cancer. The chain joins TRBV6-5 to TRBJ1-5; the match to TRBD1 covers 8 bases. The starting material was CD4+ or CD8+ T cells sorted from blood, obtained in a trial of the OX40 agonist ivuxolimab. The CDR3 is CASQRDRNQPQHF. In DNA, the CDR3 is TGTGCCAGTCAAAGGGACAGGAATCAGCCCCAGCATTTT.